These T cell receptor beta chains were read from a single sample in a study of shared clonotypes between healthy human individuals. The method was immunoSEQ multiplex PCR; TCRdb's version includes in-frame clones alone and lacks a portion of them. The sample lists over a million clones, about 84% occurring once. Sequenced sample: memory CD4+ T cells from PBMCs. These receptors were collected from a man younger than 35 in good health. Some clones in this sample may be carry-over from other donors' samples. The conserved cysteine and the conserved F or W are not part of the CDR3 here. Each record gives: D gene, V gene, J gene, CDR3 protein. A D gene is named only where the DNA matches it firmly.

NA	TRBV4-1	TRBJ2-5	ASSQGNSGTQY
TRBD2	TRBV7-9	TRBJ2-1	ASSRPPGGNEQF
NA	TRBV6-6	TRBJ2-3	ASSPGLNTQY
NA	TRBV25-1	TRBJ1-2	ASRSGANYGYT
NA	TRBV5-8	TRBJ2-6	ASSLRPRVSGANVLT
NA	TRBV5-1	TRBJ2-4	ASSLEAPTLAKNIQY
NA	TRBV10-3	TRBJ2-2	AISEGSGELF
NA	TRBV7-8	TRBJ1-4	ASSQEEKLF
NA	TRBV7-9	TRBJ2-7	ASSLPKGGYEQY
NA	TRBV6-1	TRBJ2-3	ASSDVGDTQY
NA	TRBV28	TRBJ1-1	ASSFAGAVMNTEAF
TRBD2	TRBV9	TRBJ2-2	ASSVPTSGRGNTGELF
TRBD1	TRBV11-2	TRBJ2-2	ASSPGQGFSGELF
TRBD1	TRBV18	TRBJ2-1	ASSRPGQGGWNEQF
NA	TRBV27	TRBJ1-1	ASSLSPIWNTEAF
TRBD1	TRBV2	TRBJ2-1	ASSPGQGRGEQF
TRBD2	TRBV29-1	TRBJ2-5	SVEWPSGSRETQY
TRBD2	TRBV5-6	TRBJ2-2	ASSLMTSGINTGELF
TRBD2	TRBV11-2	TRBJ2-1	ASSSVGGYYNEQF
TRBD2	TRBV2	TRBJ2-3	ASSLGLARTDTQY
NA	TRBV29-1	TRBJ2-7	SVAAVSSYEQY
NA	TRBV28	TRBJ1-5	ASSDSNQPQH
TRBD2	TRBV7-3	TRBJ2-7	ASSRAGGPGTPQY
NA	TRBV5-1	TRBJ1-1	ASSPGTKNTEAF
NA	TRBV28	TRBJ2-7	ASSFGGGVYEQY
NA	TRBV29-1	TRBJ2-3	SVDTGSTDTQY
NA	TRBV28	TRBJ2-7	ASSPFGTSYEQY
TRBD1	TRBV2	TRBJ2-7	ASSETGGGVAEQY
TRBD2	TRBV9	TRBJ2-1	ASSVVPSGPPKF
NA	TRBV28	TRBJ2-5	ASSSVSTQETQY
NA	TRBV2	TRBJ2-7	ASSKTSYEQY
TRBD2	TRBV10-3	TRBJ2-2	AISPDGTRNTGELF
NA	TRBV19	TRBJ1-2	ASSISYYGYT
TRBD2	TRBV5-1	TRBJ2-2	ASSLEAGGPVGELF
NA	TRBV19	TRBJ2-5	ASSVSQQETQY
NA	TRBV5-1	TRBJ1-3	ASSLDRVGSTIY
TRBD2	TRBV7-2	TRBJ2-2	ASTWGGLTRELF
NA	TRBV18	TRBJ1-5	ASSPNGRPNQPQH
TRBD2	TRBV28	TRBJ2-5	ASSWTSGSGETQY
TRBD1	TRBV29-1	TRBJ2-2	SATRQGGTGELF
NA	TRBV30	TRBJ1-4	AWDKGRTLF
NA	TRBV9	TRBJ2-2	ASSLDSRGGELF
NA	TRBV29-1	TRBJ1-2	SVAAGYYGYT
TRBD1	TRBV9	TRBJ1-1	ASSATGGNTEAF
NA	TRBV7-9	TRBJ1-5	ASSLGDGDQPQH